This entry lists 20 T cell receptor beta chains sequenced from one sample in a study of blood T cell repertoires in COVID-19. The method was immunoSEQ multiplex PCR; TCRdb's version includes in-frame clones alone and lacks a portion of them. The data contain 200,000 to 250,000 clones, roughly 80% of them singletons. Sequenced input: peripheral blood. The source of these receptors is a woman older than 75 with COVID-19, enrolled during active disease.

The gene calls are TRBV5-1 and TRBJ2-7; D is possibly TRBD1 (6 bases). This CDR3 comprises 14 residues. Trimming stripped 4 bases from V and 6 bases from J, with 17 bases between. Germline loops: CDR1 SGHRS, CDR2 YFSETQ. The CDR3 DNA is TGCGCCAGCAGCCGAAGGGACATCCGGGGCGAGCAGTACTTC. Residues: CASSRRDIRGEQYF. The full variable domain, rest sourced from reference TRBV5-1 and TRBJ2-7, is KAGVTQTPRYLIKTRGQQVTLSCSPISGHRSVSWYQQTPGQGLQFLFEYFSETQRNKGNFPGRFSGRQFSNSRSEMNVSTLELGDSALYLCASSRRDIRGEQYFGPGTRLTVT.

V gene TRBV4-1 combines with J gene TRBJ1-2; 8 nucleotides line up with TRBD1. This CDR3 contains 17 residues. V lost 4 bases, J lost 0 bases, and 10 bases stayed unmatched. CDR1 is MGHRA and CDR2 is YSYEKL in the germline V gene. CDR3 sequence: CASSRAGQEKANYGYTF. In DNA form, the CDR3 reads TGCGCCAGCAGCCGTGCGGGACAGGAAAAGGCTAACTATGGCTACACCTTC.

The chain combines TRBV4-1 with TRBJ1-1; possible D gene TRBD1, 6 bases. CDR1 and CDR2 from the germline V gene are MGHRA and YSYEKL. The CDR3 is 15 amino acids. Trimming shortened V by 2 bases and J by 4 bases, and 14 bases separated the two germline ends. CDR3 bases: TGCGCCAGCAGCCAAATTCGGCAGGGGAGCACTGAAGCTTTCTTT. Its protein product is CASSQIRQGSTEAFF.

The chain is built from TRBV5-1 and TRBJ2-5; 11 positions agree with TRBD2. The CDR3 spans 15 residues. V shed 4 bases and J 1 base; nucleotides not matched to a gene: 3. Per germline, CDR1 SGHRS and CDR2 YFSETQ. CDR3 region: CASSAGTSGQETQYF. The CDR3 nucleotides read TGCGCCAGCAGCGCCGGGACTAGCGGCCAAGAGACCCAGTACTTC.

V is TRBV6-5 and J is TRBJ1-6, with D unclear. The V gene's germline CDR1 is MNHEY and CDR2 SVGAGI. The length of the CDR3 is 16 residues. V was cut by 0 bases and J by 5 bases, with 11 bases left in between. Here the CDR3 DNA reads TGTGCCAGCAGTTACTCAACCGTACAGAATAATTCACCCCTCCACTTT. Its translation: CASSYSTVQNNSPLHF.

The rearrangement joins TRBV5-1 to TRBJ1-6; D call uncertain. The CDR3 is made up of 14 amino acids. The V end lost 4 bases, the J end lost 6 bases, and 11 bases lay between the germline ends. Germline V gene lookup returns CDR1 SGHRS and CDR2 YFSETQ. CDR3 DNA: TGCGCCAGCAGCCTAGGAGACGTTAATTCACCCCTCCACTTT. It translates to CASSLGDVNSPLHF.

The V call is TRBV7-3, the J call TRBJ2-3; 8 bases match TRBD2. This CDR3 region has 16 residues. V trimming: 5 bases; J trimming: 6 bases; junction bases outside the gene matches: 13. Germline V gives CDR1 SGHTA, CDR2 FQGTGA. CDR3 protein: CASSRGLAGGSDTQYF. The CDR3 region has the DNA TGTGCCAGCAGCCGAGGACTAGCTGGGGGGTCCGATACGCAGTATTTT. Variable domain in full (rest from reference TRBV7-3 and TRBJ2-3): GAGVSQTPSNKVTEKGKYVELRCDPISGHTALYWYRQSLGQGPEFLIYFQGTGAADDSGLPNDRFFAVRPEGSVSTLKIQRTERGDSAVYLCASSRGLAGGSDTQYFGPGTRLTVL.

This clone appeared a few times. V gene TRBV4-3 combines with J gene TRBJ2-2, with 7 bases lining up with TRBD2. The V segment lost 1 base and the J segment 3 bases; nucleotides outside the gene matches: 2. The germline CDR1 and CDR2 sequences are LGHNA and YSLEER. The CDR3 is 15 amino acids. CDR3 region: CASSQVAGYTGELFF. The CDR3 DNA reads TGCGCCAGCAGCCAAGTAGCGGGTTACACCGGGGAGCTGTTTTTT.

A few counts support this clone. The chain couples TRBV9 to TRBJ1-6, with D unclear. The CDR3 totals 14 residues. Germline V gives CDR1 SGDLS, CDR2 YYNGEE. V gave up 3 bases and J gave up 6 bases, with 10 bases separating them. The CDR3 nucleotides read TGTGCCAGCAGCGGGGCCATGCTTAATTCACCCCTCCACTTT. Translation gives CASSGAMLNSPLHF.

V usage is TRBV3-1 (or the pseudogene TRBV3-2) and J usage is TRBJ2-7; TRBD1 might be the D (5 bases). Germline V CDR1 and CDR2: LGHDT, YNNKEL (reference sequence). There are 14 residues in the CDR3. V was shortened by 5 bases and J by 1 base, with 12 bases between the two germline ends. In nucleotides, the CDR3 is TGTGCCAGCAGCGGGCCAAGGGGATCCTACGAGCAGTACTTC. It translates to CASSGPRGSYEQYF.

The chain links TRBV12-3 or TRBV12-4 to TRBJ2-1; 7 bases map to TRBD2. The CDR3 spans 13 residues. The V and J ends lost 2 bases and 6 bases, in that order; junction bases with no gene match: 1. The DNA of the CDR3 is TGTGCCAGCAGTTTAACGGGGGGCAATGAGCAGTTCTTC. Amino acid sequence: CASSLTGGNEQFF.

V and J are TRBV6-5 and TRBJ1-5; 7 bases line up with TRBD1. The germline V gene has CDR1 MNHEY and CDR2 SVGAGI. This CDR3 spans 15 amino acids. V lost 6 bases to trimming and J lost 7 bases; unmatched junction nucleotides: 12. Here the CDR3 reads CASRYGQAERQPQHF. CDR3 DNA: TGTGCCAGCAGATATGGACAGGCTGAAAGGCAGCCCCAGCATTTT.

In this sample, this clone turned up once. V usage is TRBV7-2 and J usage is TRBJ2-2; 12 bases match TRBD1. The V gene's germline CDR1 is SGHTA and CDR2 FQGNSA. This CDR3 comprises 17 residues. Unmatched junction bases numbered 9, after V lost 4 bases and J lost 6 bases. CDR3 protein: CASSSSRDRGLPGELFF. The CDR3, as DNA: TGTGCCAGCAGCTCCTCAAGGGACAGGGGGCTTCCCGGGGAGCTGTTTTTT.

The rearrangement uses TRBV7-2 and TRBJ2-7, with D possibly matching TRBD2 (6 bases). CDR3 size: 15 residues. Trimming removed 2 bases from V and 3 bases from J, with 14 bases in between. Germline V gene lookup returns CDR1 SGHTA and CDR2 FQGNSA. Here the CDR3 DNA reads TGTGCCAGCAGCTTAATGGGGCAGGGAGGCTACGAGCAGTACTTC. It encodes CASSLMGQGGYEQYF.

The V gene is TRBV30, the J gene TRBJ2-5; TRBD1 might be the D (5 bases). Germline V CDR1 and CDR2: GTSNPN, SVGIG (reference sequence). Trimming removed 1 base at V and 5 bases at J, with 17 bases between. There are 15 residues in the CDR3. CDR3 nucleotides: TGTGCCTGGAGTGCCCCAGGGTTCGGCCTGGAGACCCAGTACTTC. Translated: CAWSAPGFGLETQYF.

The chain combines TRBV7-9 with TRBJ1-1; D may be TRBD1 (5 bases). Germline CDR1 SEHNR, CDR2 FQNEAQ (reference sequence). V was pared by 7 bases and J by 4 bases, with 19 bases between. CDR3 length: 15 residues. The CDR3 is CASNPPGSRATEAFF. The CDR3 nucleotides are TGTGCCAGCAATCCCCCGGGTTCCAGGGCCACTGAAGCTTTCTTT.

CDR3: CASSLEVGGTEAFF. The CDR3 DNA reads as TGCGCCAGCAGCTTGGAGGTAGGAGGGACTGAAGCTTTCTTT. This chain links TRBV5-1 with TRBJ1-1; D is unclear. The germline gives CDR1 SGHRS, CDR2 YFSETQ. The V end was cut by 0 bases, the J end by 5 bases, with 11 bases between. This CDR3 comprises 14 residues. Full variable domain (outside the CDR3, taken from reference TRBV5-1 and TRBJ1-1): KAGVTQTPRYLIKTRGQQVTLSCSPISGHRSVSWYQQTPGQGLQFLFEYFSETQRNKGNFPGRFSGRQFSNSRSEMNVSTLELGDSALYLCASSLEVGGTEAFFGQGTRLTVV.

V gene TRBV5-4 combines with J gene TRBJ2-7; 8 positions match TRBD2. Germline values: CDR1 SGHNT, CDR2 YYREEE (reference sequence). Losses at the gene ends were 1 base for V and 10 bases for J; bases not matched to a gene: 7. The CDR3 extends over 13 amino acids. CDR3 bases: TGTGCCAGCAGCTTGCCGGGGGGACTAGTTCAGTACTTC. Protein sequence: CASSLPGGLVQYF.

This clone was found a few times. The rearrangement links TRBV7-2 to TRBJ1-5; the D gene is possibly TRBD1 (6 bases). Trimming cost V 4 bases and J 4 bases, with 14 bases left between them. The CDR3 covers 15 residues. CDR1 SGHTA and CDR2 FQGNSA come from the germline V gene. CDR3 sequence: CASSSQGRGNQPQHF. The CDR3, as DNA: TGTGCCAGCAGCTCCCAGGGGAGGGGTAATCAGCCCCAGCATTTT.

This chain links TRBV3-1 (or the pseudogene TRBV3-2) with TRBJ1-5; D is perhaps TRBD1 (5 bases). Germline CDR1 reads LGHDT; CDR2 reads YNNKEL (reference sequence). V dropped 3 bases and J dropped 2 bases, with 11 bases sitting between them. CDR3 length equals 15 residues. This CDR3 is CASSHSGFGNQPQHF. The CDR3 region has the DNA TGTGCCAGCAGCCACTCAGGGTTTGGCAATCAGCCCCAGCATTTT.